The next 15 T cell receptor beta chains were all read from a single sample in a study of cytomegalovirus exposure and HLA in healthy donors. Sequenced by immunoSEQ multiplex PCR; TCRdb stores in-frame clones only, minus some. The sample holds some 98,000 clones, roughly 87% seen once. The source material was PBMCs. Receptor source: a woman in her twenties or thirties in good health and CMV-seronegative.

The chain carries TRBV6-5 and TRBJ1-1; D call uncertain. This CDR3 comprises 15 residues. The V and J ends lost 4 bases and 0 bases respectively, with 12 bases between them. Germline values: CDR1 MNHEY, CDR2 SVGAGI. In DNA, the CDR3 is TGTGCCAGCAGTTCCTTTTCCGGGGTGAACACTGAAGCTTTCTTT. This translates into CASSSFSGVNTEAFF.

CDR3 bases: TGTGCCAGCAGCCCCCTACCAGATACGCAGTATTTT. Translation gives CASSPLPDTQYF. The rearrangement uses TRBV14 and TRBJ2-3; no firm D call. The CDR3 is 12 amino acids. V was trimmed by 4 bases and J by 4 bases, leaving 6 bases between them. Germline V lookup: CDR1 SGHDN, CDR2 FVKESK.

The chain has TRBV23-1 and TRBJ1-4, with 7 bases identical to TRBD1. TRBV23-1 is recorded as an ORF, its role being uncertain. This CDR3 comprises 14 residues. Trimming at V came to 8 bases and at J to 10 bases, leaving 13 bases not matched to a gene. The CDR3, as DNA: TGCGCCAGCCCCTCCGGGACAGAGCCAGCAAAACTGTTTTTT. It encodes CASPSGTEPAKLFF.

The rearrangement links TRBV4-3 to TRBJ2-7; D gene ambiguous. Germline loops: CDR1 LGHNA, CDR2 YSLEER. Between the trimmed V and J ends, which lost 0 bases and 7 bases, there was a span of 10 bases. The CDR3 length is 13 residues. The CDR3 DNA reads TGCGCCAGCAGCCAAGATAGAGAATTGGAGCAGTACTTC. The encoded protein is CASSQDRELEQYF.

The rearrangement links TRBV7-8 to TRBJ2-5, with D perhaps matching TRBD1 (6 bases). Germline assignment: CDR1 SGHVS and CDR2 FQNEAQ. Trimming took 5 bases from V and 5 from J, leaving 15 bases between them. The CDR3 loop spans 14 amino acids. CDR3 sequence: CASSKDRRPETQYF. DNA of the CDR3: TGTGCCAGCAGCAAGGACAGACGGCCCGAGACCCAGTACTTC. Looking up the rest from reference TRBV7-8 and TRBJ2-5 gives the full variable domain: GAGVSQSPRYKVAKRGQDVALRCDPISGHVSLFWYQQALGQGPEFLTYFQNEAQLDKSGLPSDRFFAERPEGSVSTLKIQRTQQEDSAVYLCASSKDRRPETQYFGPGTRLLVL.

The chain employs TRBV10-1 and TRBJ2-7, with a possible D match to TRBD1 (6 bases). The CDR3 is 17 residues long. V lost 2 bases and J lost 1, with 18 bases in between. Germline V gives CDR1 WNHNN, CDR2 SYGVQD (reference sequence). CDR3 DNA sequence: TGCGCCAGCAGTGAGCGTAACAGGGTGACTTGTTCCTACGAGCAGTACTTC. Translation gives CASSERNRVTCSYEQYF.

V usage is TRBV4-1 and J usage is TRBJ2-3; TRBD2 agrees at 16 bases. This CDR3 is 21 amino acids long. Germline CDR1 is MGHRA and CDR2 is YSYEKL. Unmatched junction bases numbered 17, after V lost 4 bases and J lost 4 bases. As DNA, the CDR3 is TGCGCCAGCAGCCTCCTTCCCCGTGGGACTAGCGGGGGGGACAGTTCAGATACGCAGTATTTT. Residues: CASSLLPRGTSGGDSSDTQYF.

As to this clone: A read error may account for a junction end that differs from germline. V and J are TRBV29-1 and TRBJ1-2; the match to TRBD1 covers 7 bases. This CDR3 is built from 11 residues. CDR1 SQVTM and CDR2 ANQGSEA come from the germline V gene. The DNA for the CDR3 is TGCAGCGTGGAAGGGGGCTTGGGCTACACCTTC. Its protein is CSVEGGLGYTF.

This sequence joins TRBV27 and TRBJ1-5; D perhaps matches TRBD1 (6 bases). CDR3 length equals 12 residues. The V gene's germline CDR1 is MNHEY and CDR2 SMNVEV (reference sequence). V gave up 8 bases and J gave up 4 bases, with 9 bases separating them. CDR3 nucleotide sequence: TGTGCCAGCGGGGACACGAATCAGCCCCAGCATTTT. This translates into CASGDTNQPQHF.

This clone came up once. The J gene is TRBJ2-7, the V gene TRBV6-5, with D maybe TRBD1 (6 bases). V dropped 1 base and J dropped 2 bases, with 9 bases sitting between them. This CDR3 has 14 residues. Per the germline V gene, CDR1 is MNHEY and CDR2 is SVGAGI. The CDR3 region is CASSYFKGAYEQYF. The DNA for the CDR3 is TGTGCCAGCAGTTACTTTAAGGGGGCCTACGAGCAGTACTTC.

This chain links TRBV10-3 with TRBJ2-1; no definite D call. V was pared by 6 bases and J by 7 bases, with 13 bases between. This CDR3 comprises 13 residues. The V gene's germline CDR1 is ENHRY and CDR2 SYGVKD. The CDR3 region is CAISAFLENEQFF. DNA for the CDR3: TGTGCCATCAGCGCATTCCTGGAGAATGAGCAGTTCTTC.

This clone was seen a single time. This chain joins TRBV12-5 and TRBJ2-5; maybe TRBD2 (5 bases). The length of the CDR3 is 13 residues. Germline V gene sequence: CDR1 LGHNT, CDR2 FRNRAP. Trimming left V 1 base short and J 6 bases short, with 9 bases between. The CDR3 sequence is CASGLEEGKTQYF. DNA for the CDR3: TGTGCTAGTGGTTTGGAAGAGGGAAAGACCCAGTACTTC. Full variable domain (outside the CDR3, taken from reference TRBV12-5 and TRBJ2-5): DARVTQTPRHKVTEMGQEVTMRCQPILGHNTVFWYRQTMMQGLELLAYFRNRAPLDDSGMPKDRFSAEMPDATLATLKIQPSEPRDSAVYFCASGLEEGKTQYFGPGTRLLVL.

The chain couples TRBV5-4 to TRBJ2-6, with D possibly TRBD2 on 5 matching bases. Germline-derived CDR1 and CDR2 are SGHNT and YYREEE (reference sequence). The V end lost 4 bases, the J end lost 1 base, and 18 bases lay between the germline ends. The CDR3 has 18 residues. This chain's CDR3 is CASSPGVSAYSGANVLTF. Written as DNA, the CDR3 is TGTGCCAGCAGCCCCGGGGTCAGCGCCTATTCTGGGGCCAACGTCCTGACTTTC.

V and J are TRBV5-1 and TRBJ2-1; the D gene is possibly TRBD1 (5 bases). CDR3 length equals 14 residues. The ends were cut back, 0 bases at V and 7 bases at J, with 11 bases in the middle. Germline V gives CDR1 SGHRS, CDR2 YFSETQ. Written as DNA, the CDR3 is TGCGCCAGCAGCTTGGTTTTTAGGGGAAATGAGCAGTTCTTC. Protein: CASSLVFRGNEQFF. Variable domain in full (rest from reference TRBV5-1 and TRBJ2-1): KAGVTQTPRYLIKTRGQQVTLSCSPISGHRSVSWYQQTPGQGLQFLFEYFSETQRNKGNFPGRFSGRQFSNSRSEMNVSTLELGDSALYLCASSLVFRGNEQFFGPGTRLTVL.

The chain is built from TRBV7-6 and TRBJ2-3; D perhaps matches TRBD1 (6 bases). The CDR3 spans 15 residues. Germline CDR1 is SGHVS and CDR2 is FNYEAQ. V lost 0 bases and J lost 4, with 11 bases in between. This chain's CDR3 is CASSLALGGADTQYF. The CDR3 DNA reads TGTGCCAGCAGCTTAGCGCTAGGGGGTGCAGATACGCAGTATTTT. Combining the CDR3 with reference TRBV7-6 and TRBJ2-3 gives the whole variable domain GAGVSQSPRYKVTKRGQDVALRCDPISGHVSLYWYRQALGQGPEFLTYFNYEAQQDKSGLPNDRFSAERPEGSISTLTIQRTEQRDSAMYRCASSLALGGADTQYFGPGTRLTVL.